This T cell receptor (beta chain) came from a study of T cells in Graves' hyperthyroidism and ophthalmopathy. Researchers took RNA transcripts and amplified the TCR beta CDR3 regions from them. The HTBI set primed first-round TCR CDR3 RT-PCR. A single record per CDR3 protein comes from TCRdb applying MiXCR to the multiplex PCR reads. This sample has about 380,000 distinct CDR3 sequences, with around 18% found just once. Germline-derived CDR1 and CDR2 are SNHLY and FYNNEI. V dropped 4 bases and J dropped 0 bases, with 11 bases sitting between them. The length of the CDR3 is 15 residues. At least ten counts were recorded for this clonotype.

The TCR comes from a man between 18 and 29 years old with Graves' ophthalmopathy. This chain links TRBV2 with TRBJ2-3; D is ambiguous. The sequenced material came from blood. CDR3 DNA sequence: TGTGCCAGCAGTGGCCCGAGCATGAGCACAGATACGCAGTATTTT. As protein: CASSGPSMSTDTQYF.